The next 3 T cell receptor beta chains were all read from a single sample in a study of OX40 agonist ivuxolimab in advanced cancers. Some clones are missing from TCRdb's copy, which holds only in-frame ones; the method was immunoSEQ multiplex PCR. The data show about 77,000 clones, roughly 84% seen once. The sample was CD4+ or CD8+ T cells sorted from blood, taken in a trial of the OX40 agonist ivuxolimab. These receptors all come from an adult with an advanced solid tumor such as melanoma, head and neck, liver or kidney cancer.

CDR3 loop: CASSIMGEDTDTQYF. CDR3 DNA sequence: TGTGCCAGTAGTATTATGGGGGAAGACACAGATACGCAGTATTTT. V gene TRBV19 combines with J gene TRBJ2-3, with D perhaps matching TRBD1 or TRBD2 (5 bases each). V was cut by 3 bases and J by 2 bases, with 12 bases left in between. This CDR3 spans 15 amino acids. Germline V gene lookup returns CDR1 LNHDA and CDR2 SQIVND (reference sequence).

CDR3 DNA sequence: TGTGCCAGCACCCCCCCCGGCCGTCACGCCTACGAGCAGTACTTC. Translated, it gives CASTPPGRHAYEQYF. The chain joins TRBV28 to TRBJ2-7; D remains unclear. The V and J ends lost 7 bases and 2 bases respectively, with 18 bases between them. Per the germline V gene, CDR1 is MDHEN and CDR2 is SYDVKM. This CDR3 has 15 amino acids.

The CDR3 protein is CASSLPGTGSTAQHF. CDR3 DNA sequence: TGTGCCAGCAGTCTTCCCGGGACAGGATCTACGGCCCAGCATTTT. V gene TRBV28 combines with J gene TRBJ1-5; 8 bases are a match to TRBD1. CDR1 and CDR2 (germline): MDHEN, SYDVKM. The J segment lost 11 bases and the V segment lost 5 bases, leaving 14 bases of the junction unmatched. The CDR3 sequence is 15 residues long.